This record concerns one TCR beta chain sequence. Antigen unknown. This record comes from a study of cytomegalovirus exposure and HLA in healthy donors. Primers for the PCR totalled 60 Vbeta and 13 Jbeta. Clones were read by immunoSEQ multiplex PCR, and TCRdb kept only the in-frame ones, dropping some. The table includes approximately 100,000 clones, 60% to 80% detected once. Findings of the study overall: On later analysis, the bulk of CMV-associated TCR beta chains appeared to be HLA-restricted.

This TCR was recovered from a boy between 10 and 17 years old in good health and CMV-seronegative. The sample comprised PBMCs.

This CDR3 reads CASSKGAKSTEEQYF. For the CDR3, the DNA is TGTGCCAGCAGCAAAGGGGCTAAATCTACGGAGGAGCAGTACTTC. The gene calls are TRBV5-4 and TRBJ2-7, with a possible D match to TRBD1 (5 bases). The CDR3 has 15 residues. Per the germline V gene, CDR1 is SGHNT and CDR2 is YYREEE (reference sequence). Trimming cost V 4 bases and J 7 bases, with 21 bases left between them.